This T cell receptor beta chain was recovered during a study of blood T cell repertoires in COVID-19. Produced via immunoSEQ multiplex PCR; TCRdb's table is partial and in-frame only. In the table there are a few hundred thousand clones, approximately 77% of which are singletons. The CDR3 is 16 amino acids. V lost 4 bases to trimming and J lost 9 bases; unmatched junction nucleotides: 9. Germline-derived CDR1 and CDR2 are GTSNPN and SVGIG (reference sequence). V usage is TRBV30 and J usage is TRBJ2-1; 16 bases are shared with TRBD2. The sample comprised peripheral blood. The sequence was obtained from a woman aged 18 to 35 with acute or convalescent COVID-19. CDR3 sequence reads: CAWTKGLAGGPGEQFF. As DNA, the CDR3 is TGTGCCTGGACCAAGGGACTAGCGGGAGGGCCGGGTGAGCAGTTCTTC. The full variable domain, its missing parts supplied by reference TRBV30 and TRBJ2-1, is SQTIHQWPATLVQPVGSPLSLECTVEGTSNPNLYWYRQAAGRGLQLLFYSVGIGQISSEVPQNLSASRPQDRQFILSSKKLLLSDSGFYLCAWTKGLAGGPGEQFFGPGTRLTVL.